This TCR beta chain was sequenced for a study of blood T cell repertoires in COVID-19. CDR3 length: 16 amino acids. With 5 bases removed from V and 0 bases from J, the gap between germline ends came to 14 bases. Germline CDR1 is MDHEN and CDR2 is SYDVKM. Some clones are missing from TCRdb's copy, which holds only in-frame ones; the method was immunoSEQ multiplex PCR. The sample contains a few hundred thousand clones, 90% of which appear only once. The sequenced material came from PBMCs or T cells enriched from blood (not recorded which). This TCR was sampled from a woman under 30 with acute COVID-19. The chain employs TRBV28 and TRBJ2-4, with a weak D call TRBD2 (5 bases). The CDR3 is CASSRTYSIAKNIQYF. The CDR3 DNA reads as TGTGCCAGCAGTAGGACTTACTCAATAGCCAAAAACATTCAGTACTTC.